Shown below are 9 T cell receptor beta chains from a single sample sequenced in a study of sequential checkpoint blockade in melanoma. Indicated treatment: randomized to nivolumab then ipilimumab (arm A) or the reverse (arm B). Generated by immunoSEQ multiplex PCR, the TCRdb table keeps only in-frame clones and is missing some. This repertoire shows under 13,000 clones, more than 50% found once; its top ten account for about a sixth. This sample comprised CD8+ T cells sorted from blood (inferred from file names), obtained from a patient given nivolumab and ipilimumab in sequence. The source of these receptors is a human donor with melanoma.

The J gene is TRBJ1-2, the V gene TRBV6-5; 7 positions agree with TRBD1. Germline trimming cut 10 bases from V and 3 bases from J; bases unmatched to any gene: 8. CDR3 size: 13 residues. Germline lookup yields CDR1 MNHEY and CDR2 SVGAGI. The CDR3 region is CATLGDSYYGYTF. The CDR3 DNA follows: TGTGCCACCCTCGGGGACAGTTACTATGGCTACACCTTC.

The chain links TRBV27 to TRBJ1-1; tentatively, D is TRBD1 (5 bases). Trimming took off 2 bases at V and 0 bases at J, with 7 bases between the two ends. Germline V gene data show CDR1 as MNHEY and CDR2 as SMNVEV (reference sequence). The CDR3 extends over 14 amino acids. The chain's CDR3 is CASSLKGMNTEAFF. In nucleotides, the CDR3 is TGTGCCAGCAGTTTAAAGGGGATGAACACTGAAGCTTTCTTT.

This clone was picked up a small number of times. One end of the junction is discordant with germline, which a read error may explain. The CDR3 loop is CASGLTRDRLYNEQFF. CDR3 DNA sequence: TGTGCCAGCGGTTTGACTCGGGACAGACTCTACAATGAGCAGTTCTTC. This rearrangement joins TRBV28 to TRBJ2-1, with TRBD1 matching 7 bases. This CDR3 region has 16 residues. Germline-derived CDR1 and CDR2 are MDHEN and SYDVKM.

The rearrangement joins TRBV9 to TRBJ2-1; D is unclear. This CDR3 is built from 19 residues. CDR1 SGDLS and CDR2 YYNGEE come from the germline V gene. V shed 0 bases and J shed 5 bases, with 24 bases lying between them. The chain's CDR3 is CASSVAPTPTRRADNEQFF. For the CDR3, the DNA is TGTGCCAGCAGCGTAGCCCCAACCCCGACACGTCGTGCTGACAATGAGCAGTTCTTC. Full variable domain (missing parts from reference TRBV9 and TRBJ2-1): DSGVTQTPKHLITATGQRVTLRCSPRSGDLSVYWYQQSLDQGLQFLIQYYNGEERAKGNILERFSAQQFPDLHSELNLSSLELGDSALYFCASSVAPTPTRRADNEQFFGPGTRLTVL.

The chain couples TRBV6-5 to TRBJ2-7, with 8 bases fitting TRBD2. The CDR3 spans 15 residues. With V trimmed by 0 bases and J by 4 bases, 5 bases remained unmatched. Germline V lookup: CDR1 MNHEY, CDR2 SVGAGI. This chain's CDR3 is CASSYSREGGYEQYF. CDR3 coding DNA: TGTGCCAGCAGTTACTCTCGGGAGGGCGGGTACGAGCAGTACTTC.

The chain links TRBV5-1 to TRBJ1-2; D uncertain. Trimming cost V 5 bases and J 2 bases, with 7 bases left between them. Germline V lookup: CDR1 SGHRS, CDR2 YFSETQ. The CDR3 covers 12 residues. CDR3 nucleotides: TGCGCCAGCAGTCGGGGAAACTATGGCTACACCTTC. This sequence encodes CASSRGNYGYTF.

The V gene is TRBV30, the J gene TRBJ2-1; 8 bases are a match to TRBD2. Losses at the gene ends were 0 bases for V and 9 bases for J; bases not matched to a gene: 7. Germline CDR1 and CDR2: GTSNPN and SVGIG (reference sequence). This CDR3 comprises 14 residues. CDR3 amino acids: CAWSVRGAVSEQFF. CDR3 nucleotides: TGTGCCTGGAGTGTGCGGGGGGCCGTCAGTGAGCAGTTCTTC.

This clone was seen more than once but under ten times. This chain joins TRBV7-2 and TRBJ2-1, with 13 nucleotides matching TRBD2. Germline V gene sequence: CDR1 SGHTA, CDR2 FQGNSA. The junction had 10 bases not matched to a gene; V was cut back by 5 bases and J by 9 bases. The CDR3 contains 16 residues. CDR3 bases: TGTGCCAGCAGCCGACTAGCGGGAGGTCCAGGACCTGAGCAGTTCTTC. It codes for CASSRLAGGPGPEQFF.

J is TRBJ2-7 and V is TRBV9; no clear D. Germline CDR1 SGDLS, CDR2 YYNGEE. V was cut by 0 bases and J by 2 bases, with 12 bases left in between. This CDR3 comprises 15 residues. In DNA, the CDR3 is TGTGCCAGCAGCGTAGAGCCAGCAGCGACCTACGAGCAGTACTTC. Protein: CASSVEPAATYEQYF.